This T cell receptor beta chain was identified in a study of cytomegalovirus exposure and HLA in healthy donors (dated by TCRdb to about 2017). As for the study more broadly: In an earlier analysis of 450 to 750 of the donors, around 300 Gb of sequence data and 95 million to 130 million unique TCR beta sequences from roughly 180 million T cells were reported. Among 300 to 500 genotyped donors of the cohort, an average of around 250,000 unique TCR beta nucleotide sequences was sequenced per donor, of which roughly 18% were non-productive. Of the 398 genotyped donors, approximately 83% fell in the genetic ancestry cluster associated with self-reported Caucasian donors. In addition to the first cohort of 666 subjects, a separate validation cohort of over 90 different subjects was used. In the later analysis, no new phenotypic data were used to find candidate immune exposures; instead, reliance was placed on TCR beta sequences and their occurrence across donors. Roughly 5 DR-DQ haplotypes were handled as single units for association and clustering because linkage in the cohort was strong. High-throughput TCR immunosequencing, statistical association of individual TCRs with disease status, and machine learning were combined to predict cytomegalovirus infection status. The aim of the study was to test whether cataloging public T cell receptors could identify signatures of past pathogen exposure. All discovery cohort repertoires had been generated on a single sequencing platform. An earlier analysis of roughly 580 of the donors used high-throughput TCR beta sequencing to judge whether each TCR beta V gene segment behaved as functional or pseudogenic. A later analysis re-examined previously published TCR beta repertoires from roughly 720 donors and added high-resolution HLA genotyping to investigate patterns of TCR occurrence. A later genetic analysis used genome-wide SNP genotypes for about 60% of the roughly 670 donors, treating that subset as a discovery cohort. An early release covering just under 650 HLA-typed donors comprised about 310 gigabases of sequencing data and around 80 million unique TCR sequences. HLA typing covered class I and class II loci at four-digit resolution. Using immunosequencing, the study profiled T cell repertoires from roughly 650 subjects and related those repertoires to cytomegalovirus serostatus. Donor age, sex, ethnicity and CMV serostatus were collected together with the repertoire data. The number of typed donors differed by locus: about 629-630 for A, B, C, DRB1 and DQB1; approximately 520 for DQA1; 606 for DPA1; and about 450 for DPB1. The paper's findings and limits, for the study overall: Some IMGT-functional V segments, including TRBV6-2 and TRBV6-3, could not be told apart with the 87-base-pair reads, so those segments were excluded. Linkage disequilibrium might explain the correlated functional status among segregating V segments, but an unknown experimental factor could not be excluded. A later genetic analysis associated a missense DCLRE1C variant with V-gene and J-gene trimming of TCR beta chains, and an independent cohort replicated the association. It was suggested by the authors that the approach could potentially be generalized to other disease states and immunological phenotypes. Three of the identified cytomegalovirus-associated TCR beta chains were confirmed in vitro to be specific for cytomegalovirus antigens. The presence/absence analyses assumed that sequencing depth was roughly uniform across donors, and that assumption may not be true. The sequencing pipeline was judged likely to have produced a cluster of highly shared sequence variants as a technical artifact. A further reported finding was that TCR beta sequences accurately predicted the HLA-A and HLA-B alleles for most subjects in the first cohort. Assigning TCR associations to individual alleles was difficult when HLA alleles, especially DR and DQ, strongly co-occurred. CMV serostatus was the only immune exposure information available for the cohort. According to a later analysis, TCR association rates differed among HLA loci, with DRB1 alleles showing the most associated TCRs and HLA-C alleles showing the fewest. Because counts were too low, around 18 rarely observed V segments, including chromosome 9 orphons, were left out of the earlier analysis of approximately 580 of the donors. HLA typing was unavailable for some donors at each locus, so association tests used only the typed subset. In the study, roughly 160 TCR beta chains were listed as associated with cytomegalovirus. A later genetic analysis reported fewer N-insertions in productive TCRs among donors in an Asian-associated ancestry cluster than the roughly 700-donor mean. In a later analysis, most CMV-associated TCR beta chains were found to appear HLA-restricted, with HLA associations seemingly driven largely by CMV exposure. While some public TCRs were present in many individuals, most TCR sequences turned up only very rarely across donors. The cohort was sequenced for TCR beta chains only, and without alpha or paired-chain data the features that could be detected were limited. Cytomegalovirus status was reported to be diagnosed by the classifier with high specificity and sensitivity in both the original and validation cohorts. Broadly in line with IMGT annotations, most TCR beta V segments showed up in productive rearrangements about 87% or about 30% of the time in an earlier analysis of several hundred of the donors. A later analysis found that HLA-associated TCR beta chains were more clonally expanded and had lower generation probabilities than equally common non-associated chains. In a later analysis, 15,000 to 20,000 TCR beta sequences were associated with specific HLA alleles at a false discovery rate of 0.05. In a later analysis, several top co-occurrence clusters were reported to appear linked to parvovirus B19, influenza, CMV and Epstein-Barr virus.

CDR1 SNHLY and CDR2 FYNNEI are derived from the germline V gene. From V the trimming removes 6 bases and from J it removes 5 bases, while the gene matches leave 10 bases of the junction unaccounted for. The CDR3 contains 16 residues, cysteine and phenylalanine counted. The entry retains the CDR3 DNA only, 48 bases that are in frame from base 1. About this clone itself: Its antigen is not yet known. No much larger clone is present one base from it, and per-base qualities are unavailable.

The cohort was made up of about 610 healthy bone marrow donors. At the time of sampling, every cohort member was nominally healthy, though immune exposures that went unrecorded were likely present. The donor was CMV seronegative and belonged to the group of several hundred seronegative cohort members. A peripheral blood sample was collected from each donor, and TCR beta sequencing was performed on peripheral blood mononuclear cells. Genomic DNA was extracted from the blood cell samples with the Qiagen DNeasy Blood Extraction Kit. Library prep was done by the immunoSEQ multiplex PCR assay. A mixture of 60 forward primers for TCR Vbeta segments and 13 reverse primers for TCR Jbeta segments was used in the multiplex PCR. The CDR3 region of rearranged TCR beta genes was amplified from genomic DNA with a multiplex PCR assay. On the Illumina HiSeq System, the amplified TCR beta libraries were sequenced as 87-base-pair reads. Processing in the source paper ran as follows. A later analysis tallied around 80 million unique TCR beta chains across the 666 repertoires, and approximately 12 million of those chains were shared by two or more donors. To remove PCR and sequencing errors, raw reads were error-corrected and collapsed into unique sequences using a nearest-neighbor algorithm that merged closely related sequences. Alignment of CDR3 sequences to IMGT reference sequences was used to assign V, D and J gene segments. For a sequence to be retained, a match of at least six nucleotides was required to both a V gene segment and a J gene segment. Rearrangements were classified as productive when the CDR3 lacked stop codons and remained in frame with V and J, and all other rearrangements were classified as non-productive. CDR3 was defined according to IMGT convention as the region running from the second conserved V-encoded cysteine to the conserved J-encoded phenylalanine. The earlier analysis of 587 of the donors excluded any sequence lacking an unambiguous match to a single V gene segment. An earlier analysis of almost 600 of the donors classified V segments as functional when productive rearrangements were above 56.7% and as segregating when the standard deviation between donors was above 5%. A statistical classification framework was built for diagnosing cytomegalovirus status from the catalog of TCR beta chain sequences. In a later analysis, TCR nucleotide sequences were compared against IMGT/GENE-DB human TR gene sequences so that V and J genes could be assigned. A later analysis assigned CDR3 sequences and most-parsimonious VDJ recombination scenarios with the TCRdist pipeline. A later analysis defined each TCR beta chain by its CDR3 amino acid sequence plus V-gene family, and excluded reads lacking a unique V-gene family. In a later analysis, around 650 highly shared, low-generation-probability nucleotide sequences were removed to address suspected cross-contamination and a sequencing artifact. For each public chain, a later analysis derived a clonal expansion index from normalized ranks of inferred template counts within each repertoire. In a later analysis, generation probabilities were computed with a VDJ recombination model fitted to out-of-frame rearrangements, and the resulting probabilities were checked against IGoR. A later analysis scored TCR-TCR, TCR-HLA and TCR-CMV co-occurrence with hypergeometric tests, applying a repertoire-size bias correction to TCR pairs. To estimate false discovery rates, a later analysis permuted the HLA or CMV assignments 20 times. In a later analysis, co-occurring TCRs were grouped with DBSCAN, and TCRdist sequence similarity was added when clustering was performed within HLA-allele-positive subsets. Repertoires with fewer than 30,000 or more than 120,000 public chains were left out of co-occurrence clustering, as were five repertoires with anomalous nucleotide sharing. Imported from immuneACCESS, the table was reduced by TCRdb to in-frame sequences with V and J called. These copies leave out some clones; in studies compared against another copy, an unresolved V gene accounts for under half, and the cause of the remainder is not known. Clonal size and the V and J genes are those of that table, whereas D and trimming came from the DNA. This sample lists around 140,000 clones; roughly 62% were detected once. The ten largest clones add up to approximately 1.8% of the sample.

In this chain, TRBV2 is recombined with TRBJ2-2, with 9 middle bases fitting TRBD2. Sequenced material: PBMCs. The sequence derives from a male donor in good health and CMV-seronegative. The CDR3 protein sequence reads: CASRTWRGGWTGELFF. The nucleotides are TGTGCCAGCAGGACTTGGCGGGGGGGCTGGACCGGGGAGCTGTTTTTT.